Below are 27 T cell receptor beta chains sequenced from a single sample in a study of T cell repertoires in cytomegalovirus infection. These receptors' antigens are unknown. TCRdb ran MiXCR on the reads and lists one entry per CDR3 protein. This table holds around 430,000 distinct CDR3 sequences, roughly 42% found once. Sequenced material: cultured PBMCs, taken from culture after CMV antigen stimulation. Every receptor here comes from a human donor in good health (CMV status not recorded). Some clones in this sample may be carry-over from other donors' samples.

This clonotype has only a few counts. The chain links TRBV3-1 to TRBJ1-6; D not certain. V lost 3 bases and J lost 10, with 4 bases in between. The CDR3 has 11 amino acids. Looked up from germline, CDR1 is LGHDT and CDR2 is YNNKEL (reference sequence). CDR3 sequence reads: CASSQESPLHF. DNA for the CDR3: TGTGCCAGCAGCCAGGAATCACCCCTCCACTTT.

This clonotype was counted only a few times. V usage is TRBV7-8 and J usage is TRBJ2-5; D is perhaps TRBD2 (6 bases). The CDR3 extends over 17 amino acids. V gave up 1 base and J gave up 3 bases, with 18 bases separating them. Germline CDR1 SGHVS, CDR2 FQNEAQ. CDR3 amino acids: CASSLVGSQASKETQYF. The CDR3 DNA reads TGTGCCAGCAGCTTAGTCGGGAGCCAGGCTAGCAAAGAGACCCAGTACTTC.

The CDR3 is CASSLQGAGMNTEAFF. The CDR3 region has the DNA TGTGCCAGCAGTTTACAGGGGGCTGGGATGAACACTGAAGCTTTCTTT. This chain uses TRBV6-5 with TRBJ1-1, with TRBD1 matching 9 bases. Germline trimming cut 4 bases from V and 0 bases from J; bases unmatched to any gene: 6. This CDR3 region has 16 residues. Germline V gene lookup returns CDR1 MNHEY and CDR2 SVGAGI.

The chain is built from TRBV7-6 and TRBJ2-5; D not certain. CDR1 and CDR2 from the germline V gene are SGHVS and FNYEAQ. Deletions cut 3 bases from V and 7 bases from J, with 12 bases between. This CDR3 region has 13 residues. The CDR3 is CASSLMHKGTQYF. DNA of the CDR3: TGTGCCAGCAGCTTGATGCATAAGGGGACCCAGTACTTC.

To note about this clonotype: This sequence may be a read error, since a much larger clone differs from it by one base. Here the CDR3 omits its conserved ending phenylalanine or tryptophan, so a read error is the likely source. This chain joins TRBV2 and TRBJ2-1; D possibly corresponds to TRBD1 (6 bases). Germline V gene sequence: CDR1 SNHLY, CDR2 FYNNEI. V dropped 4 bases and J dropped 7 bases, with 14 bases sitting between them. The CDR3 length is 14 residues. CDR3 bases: TGTGCCAGCAGTGGGACAGACCGGCGGAATGAGCAGTTCTTA. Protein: CASSGTDRRNEQFL.

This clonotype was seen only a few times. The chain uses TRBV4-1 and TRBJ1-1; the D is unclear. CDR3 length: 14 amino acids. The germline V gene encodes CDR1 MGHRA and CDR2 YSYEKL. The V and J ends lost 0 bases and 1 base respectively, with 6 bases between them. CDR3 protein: CASSQEWGNTEAFF. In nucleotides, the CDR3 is TGCGCCAGCAGCCAAGAGTGGGGGAACACTGAAGCTTTCTTT.

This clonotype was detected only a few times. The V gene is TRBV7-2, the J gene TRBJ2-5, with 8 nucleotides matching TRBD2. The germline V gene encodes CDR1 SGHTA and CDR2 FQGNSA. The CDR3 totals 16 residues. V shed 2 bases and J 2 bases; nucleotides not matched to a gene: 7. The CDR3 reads CASSLRSGGGQETQYF. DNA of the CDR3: TGTGCCAGCAGCTTAAGGAGCGGGGGAGGTCAAGAGACCCAGTACTTC. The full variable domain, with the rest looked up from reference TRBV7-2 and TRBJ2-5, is GAGVSQSPSNKVTEKGKDVELRCDPISGHTALYWYRQSLGQGLEFLIYFQGNSAPDKSGLPSDRFSAERTGGSVSTLTIQRTQQEDSAVYLCASSLRSGGGQETQYFGPGTRLLVL.

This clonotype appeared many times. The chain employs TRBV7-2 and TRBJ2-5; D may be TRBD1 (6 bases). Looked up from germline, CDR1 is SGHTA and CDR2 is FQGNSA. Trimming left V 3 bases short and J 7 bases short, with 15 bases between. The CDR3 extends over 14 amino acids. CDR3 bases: TGTGCCAGCAGCTTCGCCGACAGGTCCGGGACCCAGTACTTC. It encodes CASSFADRSGTQYF.

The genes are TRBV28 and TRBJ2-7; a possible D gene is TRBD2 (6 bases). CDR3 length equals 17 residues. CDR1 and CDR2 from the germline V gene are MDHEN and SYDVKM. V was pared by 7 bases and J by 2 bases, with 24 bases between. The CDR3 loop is CASKEPRGAGGPYEQYF. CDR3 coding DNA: TGTGCCAGCAAGGAACCCCGGGGAGCGGGTGGACCCTACGAGCAGTACTTC. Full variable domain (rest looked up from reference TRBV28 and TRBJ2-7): DVKVTQSSRYLVKRTGEKVFLECVQDMDHENMFWYRQDPGLGLRLIYFSYDVKMKEKGDIPEGYSVSREKKERFSLILESASTNQTSMYLCASKEPRGAGGPYEQYFGPGTRLTVT.

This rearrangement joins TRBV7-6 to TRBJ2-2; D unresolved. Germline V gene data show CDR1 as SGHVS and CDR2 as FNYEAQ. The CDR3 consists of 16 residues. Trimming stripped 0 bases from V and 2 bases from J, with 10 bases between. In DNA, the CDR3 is TGTGCCAGCAGCTTAGCCTCTACCGTTAACACCGGGGAGCTGTTTTTT. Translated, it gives CASSLASTVNTGELFF.

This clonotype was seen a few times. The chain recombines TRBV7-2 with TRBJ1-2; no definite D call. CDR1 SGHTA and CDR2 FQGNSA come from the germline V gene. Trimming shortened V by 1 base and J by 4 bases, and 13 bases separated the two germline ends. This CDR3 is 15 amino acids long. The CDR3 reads CASSLVPGAGYGYTF. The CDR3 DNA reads TGTGCCAGCAGCTTAGTCCCTGGCGCTGGCTATGGCTACACCTTC.

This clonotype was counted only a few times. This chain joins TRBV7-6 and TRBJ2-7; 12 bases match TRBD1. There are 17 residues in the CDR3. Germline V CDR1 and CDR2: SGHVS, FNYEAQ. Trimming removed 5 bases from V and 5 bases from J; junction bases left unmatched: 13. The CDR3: CASSPNSLRDRGHEQYF. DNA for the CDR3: TGTGCCAGCAGCCCGAACTCCCTCCGGGACAGGGGGCACGAGCAGTACTTC.

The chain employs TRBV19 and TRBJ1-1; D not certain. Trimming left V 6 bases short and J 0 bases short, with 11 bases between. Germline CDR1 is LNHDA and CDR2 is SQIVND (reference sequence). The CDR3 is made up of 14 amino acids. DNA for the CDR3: TGTGCCAGTAGCTTGGCCCTCATGAACACTGAAGCTTTCTTT. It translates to CASSLALMNTEAFF. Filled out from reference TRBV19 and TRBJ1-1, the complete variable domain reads DGGITQSPKYLFRKEGQNVTLSCEQNLNHDAMYWYRQDPGQGLRLIYYSQIVNDFQKGDIAEGYSVSREKKESFPLTVTSAQKNPTAFYLCASSLALMNTEAFFGQGTRLTVV.

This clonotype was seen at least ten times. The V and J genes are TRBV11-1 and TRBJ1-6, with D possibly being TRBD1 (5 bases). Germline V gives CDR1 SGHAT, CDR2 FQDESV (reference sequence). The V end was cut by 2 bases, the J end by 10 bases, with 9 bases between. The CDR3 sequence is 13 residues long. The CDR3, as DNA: TGTGCCAGCAGCTTACGATGGGGCTCACCCCTCCACTTT. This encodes CASSLRWGSPLHF.

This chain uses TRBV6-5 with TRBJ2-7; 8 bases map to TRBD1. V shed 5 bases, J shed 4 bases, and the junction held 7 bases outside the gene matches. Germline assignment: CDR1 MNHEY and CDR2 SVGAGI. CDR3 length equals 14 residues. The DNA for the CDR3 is TGTGCCAGCAGTGCGGACAGGGTAGGGTACGAGCAGTACTTC. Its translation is CASSADRVGYEQYF.

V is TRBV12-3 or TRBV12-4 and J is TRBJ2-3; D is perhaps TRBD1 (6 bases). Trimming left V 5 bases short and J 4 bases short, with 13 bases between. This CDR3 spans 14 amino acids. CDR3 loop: CASSTQDSPDTQYF. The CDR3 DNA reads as TGTGCCAGCAGTACACAGGACAGTCCAGATACGCAGTATTTT.

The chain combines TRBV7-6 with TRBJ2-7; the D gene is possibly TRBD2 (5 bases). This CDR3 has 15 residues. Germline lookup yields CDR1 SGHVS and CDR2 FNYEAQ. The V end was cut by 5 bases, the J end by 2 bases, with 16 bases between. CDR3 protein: CASSPSGVQTYEQYF. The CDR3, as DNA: TGTGCCAGCAGCCCCAGCGGTGTTCAGACCTACGAGCAGTACTTC.

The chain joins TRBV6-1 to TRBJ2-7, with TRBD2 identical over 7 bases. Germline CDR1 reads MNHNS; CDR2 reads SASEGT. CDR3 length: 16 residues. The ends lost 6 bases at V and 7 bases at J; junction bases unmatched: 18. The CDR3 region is CASRGGTLREGWEQYF. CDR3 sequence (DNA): TGTGCCAGCAGGGGGGGGACCCTTAGGGAGGGCTGGGAGCAGTACTTC.

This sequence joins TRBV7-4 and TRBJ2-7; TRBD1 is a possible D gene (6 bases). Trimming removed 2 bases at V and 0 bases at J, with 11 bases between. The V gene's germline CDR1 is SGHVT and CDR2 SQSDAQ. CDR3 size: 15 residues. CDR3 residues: CASSLFPGASYEQYF. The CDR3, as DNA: TGTGCCAGCAGCTTATTCCCAGGGGCCTCCTACGAGCAGTACTTC.

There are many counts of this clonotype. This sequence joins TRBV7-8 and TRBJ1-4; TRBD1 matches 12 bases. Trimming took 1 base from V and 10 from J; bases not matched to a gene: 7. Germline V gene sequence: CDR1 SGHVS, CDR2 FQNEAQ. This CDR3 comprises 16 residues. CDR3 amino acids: CASSLVPWDRGRKLFF. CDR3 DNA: TGTGCCAGCAGCTTAGTCCCGTGGGACAGGGGGCGAAAACTGTTTTTT.

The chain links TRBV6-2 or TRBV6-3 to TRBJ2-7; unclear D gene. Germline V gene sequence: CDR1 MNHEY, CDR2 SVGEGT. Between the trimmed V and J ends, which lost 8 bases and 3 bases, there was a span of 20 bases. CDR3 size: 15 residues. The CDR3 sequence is CASVGKAEFYYEQYF. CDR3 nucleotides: TGTGCCAGCGTGGGTAAGGCGGAGTTTTACTACGAGCAGTACTTC.

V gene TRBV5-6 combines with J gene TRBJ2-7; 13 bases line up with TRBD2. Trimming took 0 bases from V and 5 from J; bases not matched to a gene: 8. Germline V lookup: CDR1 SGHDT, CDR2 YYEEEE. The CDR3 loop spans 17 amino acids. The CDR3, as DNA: TGTGCCAGCAGCTTGGCCTTGACTAGCGGGAGGCCCAACGAGCAGTACTTC. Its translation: CASSLALTSGRPNEQYF. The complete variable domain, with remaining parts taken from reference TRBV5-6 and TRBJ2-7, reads DAGVTQSPTHLIKTRGQQVTLRCSPKSGHDTVSWYQQALGQGPQFIFQYYEEEERQRGNFPDRFSGHQFPNYSSELNVNALLLGDSALYLCASSLALTSGRPNEQYFGPGTRLTVT.

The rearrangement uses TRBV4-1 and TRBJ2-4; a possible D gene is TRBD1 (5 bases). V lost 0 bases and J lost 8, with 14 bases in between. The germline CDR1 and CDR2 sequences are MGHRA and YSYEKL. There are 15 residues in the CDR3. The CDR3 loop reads CASSQEDREGDIQYF. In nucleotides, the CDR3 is TGCGCCAGCAGCCAAGAAGATAGGGAAGGGGACATTCAGTACTTC.

The CDR3 reads CASSLELSPLHF. DNA of the CDR3: TGTGCCAGCAGTTTAGAACTTTCACCCCTCCACTTT. The chain has TRBV12-3 or TRBV12-4 and TRBJ1-6, with D hard to call. V was clipped by 1 base and J by 9 bases, with 4 bases between them. There are 12 residues in the CDR3.

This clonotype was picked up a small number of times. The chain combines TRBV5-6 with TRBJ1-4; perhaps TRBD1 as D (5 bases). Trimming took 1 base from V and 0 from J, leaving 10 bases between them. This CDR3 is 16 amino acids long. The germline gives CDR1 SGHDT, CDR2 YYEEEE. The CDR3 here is CASSLFGAATNEKLFF. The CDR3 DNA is TGTGCCAGCAGCTTGTTTGGGGCAGCAACTAATGAAAAACTGTTTTTT.

The chain's CDR3 is CASSATSGSYQQFF. In DNA, the CDR3 is TGTGCCAGCAGCGCCACTAGCGGGAGCTACCAGCAGTTCTTC. The V call is TRBV11-3, the J call TRBJ2-1; TRBD2 agrees at 11 bases. The CDR3 contains 14 residues. Per germline, CDR1 SGHNT and CDR2 YENEEA. The junction had 8 bases not matched to a gene; V was cut back by 5 bases and J by 11 bases.

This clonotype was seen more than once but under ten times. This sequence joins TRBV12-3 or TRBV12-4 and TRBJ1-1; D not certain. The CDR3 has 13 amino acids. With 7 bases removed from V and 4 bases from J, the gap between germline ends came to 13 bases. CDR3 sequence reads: CASTKTRPTEAFF. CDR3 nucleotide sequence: TGTGCCAGCACCAAAACAAGGCCCACTGAAGCTTTCTTT.